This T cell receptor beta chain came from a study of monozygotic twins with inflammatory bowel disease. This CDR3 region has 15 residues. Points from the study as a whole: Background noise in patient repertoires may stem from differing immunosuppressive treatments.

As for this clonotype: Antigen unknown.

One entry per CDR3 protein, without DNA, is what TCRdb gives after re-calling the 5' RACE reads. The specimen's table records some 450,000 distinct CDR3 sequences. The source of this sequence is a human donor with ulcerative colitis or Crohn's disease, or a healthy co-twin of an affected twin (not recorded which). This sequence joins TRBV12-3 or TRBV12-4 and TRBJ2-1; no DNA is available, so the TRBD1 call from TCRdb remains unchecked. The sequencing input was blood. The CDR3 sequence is CASSPQGQALNEQFF.